This TCR beta chain was documented in a study of T cell changes during pregnancy in multiple sclerosis. The germline CDR1 and CDR2 sequences are SGHTA and FQGNSA. The trim removed 1 base at V and 3 bases at J, leaving 6 bases unmatched. CDR3 length: 18 residues. Assay used: immunoSEQ multiplex PCR; TCRdb lists only in-frame clones, some missing. Here the sample spans around 5,400 clones, about 80% being singletons. The specimen comprised CD8+ T cells from peripheral blood mononuclear cells, sampled in the second trimester of pregnancy. This clonotype originated in a female donor in good health, enrolled as a control in a pregnancy study. This chain connects TRBV7-2 to TRBJ2-3; 14 bases align to TRBD2. In DNA form, the CDR3 reads TGTGCCAGCAGCTTAGGACTAGCGGGAGGGACGGGAACAGATACGCAGTATTTT. This codes for CASSLGLAGGTGTDTQYF. Full variable domain (outside the CDR3, taken from reference TRBV7-2 and TRBJ2-3): GAGVSQSPSNKVTEKGKDVELRCDPISGHTALYWYRQSLGQGLEFLIYFQGNSAPDKSGLPSDRFSAERTGGSVSTLTIQRTQQEDSAVYLCASSLGLAGGTGTDTQYFGPGTRLTVL.